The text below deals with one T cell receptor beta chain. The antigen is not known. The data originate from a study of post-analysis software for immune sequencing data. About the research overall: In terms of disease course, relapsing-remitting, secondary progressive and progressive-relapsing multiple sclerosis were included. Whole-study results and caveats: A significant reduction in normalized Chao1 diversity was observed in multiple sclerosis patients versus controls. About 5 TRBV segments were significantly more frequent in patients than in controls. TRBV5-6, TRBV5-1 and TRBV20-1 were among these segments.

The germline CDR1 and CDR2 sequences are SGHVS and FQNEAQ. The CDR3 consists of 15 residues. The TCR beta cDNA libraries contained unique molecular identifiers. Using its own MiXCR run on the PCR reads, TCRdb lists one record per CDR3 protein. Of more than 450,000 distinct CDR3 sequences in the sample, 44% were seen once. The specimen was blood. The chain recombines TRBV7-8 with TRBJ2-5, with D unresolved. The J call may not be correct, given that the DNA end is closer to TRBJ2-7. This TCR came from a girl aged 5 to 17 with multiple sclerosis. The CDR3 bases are TGTGCCAGCAGCTTAGTAGGTCCCTTCCTGGGCGAGCAGTACTTC. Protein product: CASSLVGPFLGEQYF.